The TCR beta chain under discussion was sequenced for a study of shared clonotypes between healthy human individuals. General study findings and limits: Clonotype sharing across a few donors was observed for 4% to 5.5% of naive CD4 clonotypes.

V lost 5 bases to trimming and J lost 9 bases, with 11 bases between them. This CDR3 is 11 amino acids long. Germline assignment: CDR1 SNHLY and CDR2 FYNNEI. Positively selected for CCR7, the CD45RO-negative cells used as naive CD8 cells excluded terminally differentiated effector memory CD45RA+ cells. The donor cohort consisted entirely of Caucasian adults residing in Nashville, Tennessee. The run depth of the assay was deep. Authors' data handling: Junction-only sequences produced by ImmunoSEQ had no quality scores, so filtering differed. TCRdb's table, derived via immunoSEQ multiplex PCR, lists solely in-frame clones and lacks some. That table is the source of V, J and clone size, and D and trimming were worked out from the DNA. The data show 550,000 to 750,000 clones, around 92% seen once. This clone was seen only a few times. Its matching antigen is unknown.

The chain combines TRBV2 with TRBJ2-7, with D unresolved. The sample consisted of naive CD8+ T cells sorted from blood. This clonotype was sampled from a man aged 25-45 years in good health. The CDR3 sequence is CASSTYTGQYF. In DNA, the CDR3 is TGTGCCAGCAGTACATATACGGGGCAGTACTTC.